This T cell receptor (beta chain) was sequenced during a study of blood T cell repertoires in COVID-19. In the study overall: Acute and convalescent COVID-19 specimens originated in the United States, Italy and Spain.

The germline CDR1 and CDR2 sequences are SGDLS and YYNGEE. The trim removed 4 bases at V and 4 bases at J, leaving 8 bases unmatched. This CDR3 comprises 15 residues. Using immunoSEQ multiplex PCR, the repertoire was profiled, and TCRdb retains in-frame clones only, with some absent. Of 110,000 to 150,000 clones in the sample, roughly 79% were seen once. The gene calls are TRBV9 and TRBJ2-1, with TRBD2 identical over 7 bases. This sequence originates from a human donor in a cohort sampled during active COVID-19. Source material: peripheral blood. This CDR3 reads CASSPSDGGYNEQFF. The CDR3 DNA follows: TGTGCCAGCAGCCCTAGTGACGGGGGGTACAATGAGCAGTTCTTC.